The rows below give T cell receptor beta chains drawn from one sample of a study of blood T cell repertoires in COVID-19. Measured with immunoSEQ multiplex PCR; TCRdb has only the in-frame clones, and not every one. The sample includes fewer than 250,000 clones, around 90% of them seen just once. Sample: PBMCs or T cells enriched from blood (not recorded which). The receptors originated from a woman aged 30 to 39 who had been exposed to COVID-19. The CDR3 runs from the conserved cysteine through the conserved F or W. A D gene is named only where the DNA matches it firmly. Clone size is shown for a subset of rows, as once, few, many or a class of expanded clone.

abundance: few; v_gene: TRBV4-1; j_gene: TRBJ1-5; d_gene: -; CDR3aa: CASSQDQSGFGQPQHF; CDR3nt: TGCGCCAGCAGCCAAGATCAGTCAGGGTTCGGTCAGCCCCAGCATTTT
abundance: -; v_gene: TRBV7-8; j_gene: TRBJ2-5; d_gene: -; CDR3aa: CASSLGDVGDTETQYF; CDR3nt: TGTGCCAGCAGCTTGGGGGACGTTGGGGACACCGAGACCCAGTACTTC
abundance: -; v_gene: TRBV11-3; j_gene: TRBJ2-1; d_gene: TRBD2; CDR3aa: CASSTSGRYNEQFF; CDR3nt: TGTGCCAGCAGTACTAGCGGGAGGTACAATGAGCAGTTCTTC
abundance: -; v_gene: TRBV18; j_gene: TRBJ2-1; d_gene: TRBD1; CDR3aa: CASSPSGQGAHNEQFF; CDR3nt: TGTGCCAGCTCACCAAGCGGACAGGGGGCGCACAATGAGCAGTTCTTC
abundance: -; v_gene: TRBV2; j_gene: TRBJ1-6; d_gene: -; CDR3aa: CASSGRHVSSYNSPLHF; CDR3nt: TGTGCCAGCAGTGGTAGACATGTAAGCTCCTATAATTCACCCCTCCACTTT
abundance: -; v_gene: TRBV28; j_gene: TRBJ2-7; d_gene: TRBD2; CDR3aa: CASRLAGRLGEQYF; CDR3nt: TGTGCCAGCAGACTAGCGGGACGTTTGGGAGAGCAGTACTTC
abundance: -; v_gene: TRBV11-2; j_gene: TRBJ2-7; d_gene: TRBD2; CDR3aa: CASSDGLAGGPIYEQYF; CDR3nt: TGTGCCAGCAGCGACGGACTAGCGGGAGGGCCAATCTACGAGCAGTACTTC
abundance: once; v_gene: TRBV11-1; j_gene: TRBJ1-1; d_gene: TRBD1; CDR3aa: CASSSVTGGLNTEAFF; CDR3nt: TGTGCCAGCAGTTCCGTTACAGGGGGGTTGAACACTGAAGCTTTCTTT
abundance: -; v_gene: TRBV25-1; j_gene: TRBJ2-2; d_gene: TRBD1; CDR3aa: CASSETGGIRELFF; CDR3nt: TGTGCCAGCAGTGAAACAGGGGGGATCCGGGAGCTGTTTTTT
abundance: -; v_gene: TRBV7-9; j_gene: TRBJ1-3; d_gene: TRBD1; CDR3aa: CASSFGTVGNTIYF; CDR3nt: TGTGCCAGCAGCTTCGGGACAGTCGGAAACACCATATATTTT
abundance: -; v_gene: TRBV11-2; j_gene: TRBJ2-1; d_gene: TRBD2; CDR3aa: CASSYLAGQIYNEQFF; CDR3nt: TGTGCCAGCAGCTACTTAGCGGGGCAAATTTACAATGAGCAGTTCTTC
abundance: -; v_gene: TRBV28; j_gene: TRBJ1-5; d_gene: TRBD1; CDR3aa: CASSLSRGDQPQHF; CDR3nt: TGTGCCAGCAGTTTGTCCAGGGGGGATCAGCCCCAGCATTTT
abundance: -; v_gene: TRBV12-5; j_gene: TRBJ1-2; d_gene: -; CDR3aa: CASGLTTGIGMHGYTF; CDR3nt: TGTGCTAGTGGTTTGACAACAGGTATAGGAATGCATGGCTACACCTTC
abundance: once; v_gene: TRBV5-5; j_gene: TRBJ2-1; d_gene: TRBD1; CDR3aa: CASSQTDRGNEQFF; CDR3nt: TGTGCCAGCAGCCAAACGGACAGGGGAAATGAGCAGTTCTTC
abundance: -; v_gene: TRBV6-5; j_gene: TRBJ1-2; d_gene: -; CDR3aa: CASSYSRSGHDGYTF; CDR3nt: TGTGCCAGCAGTTACTCTCGTTCGGGACATGATGGCTACACCTTC
abundance: -; v_gene: TRBV3-1/TRBV3-2; j_gene: TRBJ1-1; d_gene: TRBD1; CDR3aa: CASSLGTGGTPNTEAFF; CDR3nt: TGTGCCAGCAGCCTCGGGACAGGGGGCACCCCGAACACTGAAGCTTTCTTT